The clone carrying this T cell receptor (beta chain) showed up just once. The record originates from a study of blood T cell repertoires in COVID-19. For the study at large: Sites in the United States, Italy and Spain provided acute and convalescent COVID-19 samples. T cells, B-cell-depleted T cells, or PBMCs supplied cDNA or gDNA.

How the authors handled the data: The authors estimated nucleated cell counts from reference gene primer amplification. Method: immunoSEQ multiplex PCR; TCRdb's copy keeps in-frame clones and lacks some. Clonal size and the V and J genes are those of that table, whereas D and trimming came from the DNA. The sample yields a few hundred thousand clones, 88% seen once. Input material: peripheral blood. The source of this sequence is a woman aged 35 to 49 who had recovered from COVID-19.

The CDR3, as DNA: TGTGCCAGCAGTCACGACAGGGTTGGCTACACCTTC. Protein: CASSHDRVGYTF. The chain recombines TRBV6-5 with TRBJ1-2, with 7 bases aligning to TRBD1. The ends lost 5 bases at V and 7 bases at J; junction bases unmatched: 4. This CDR3 is 12 amino acids long. Per germline, CDR1 MNHEY and CDR2 SVGAGI.